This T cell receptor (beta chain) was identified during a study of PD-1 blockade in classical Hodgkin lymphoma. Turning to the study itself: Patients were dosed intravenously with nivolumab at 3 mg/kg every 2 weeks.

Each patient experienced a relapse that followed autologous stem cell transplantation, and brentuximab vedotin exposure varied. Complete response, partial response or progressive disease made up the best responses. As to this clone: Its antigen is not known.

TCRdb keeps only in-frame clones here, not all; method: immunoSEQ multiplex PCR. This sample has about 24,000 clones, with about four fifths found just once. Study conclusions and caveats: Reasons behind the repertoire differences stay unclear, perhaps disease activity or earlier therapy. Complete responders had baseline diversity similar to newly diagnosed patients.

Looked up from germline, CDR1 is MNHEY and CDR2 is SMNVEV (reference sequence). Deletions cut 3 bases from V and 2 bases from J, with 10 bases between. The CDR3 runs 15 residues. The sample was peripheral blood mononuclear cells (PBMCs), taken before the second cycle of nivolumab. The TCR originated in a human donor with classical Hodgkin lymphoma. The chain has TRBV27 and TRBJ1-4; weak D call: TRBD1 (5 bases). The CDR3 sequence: CASSFRGATNEKLFF. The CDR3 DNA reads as TGTGCCAGCAGTTTTAGGGGCGCGACTAATGAAAAACTGTTTTTT. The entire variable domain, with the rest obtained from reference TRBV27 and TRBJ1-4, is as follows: EAQVTQNPRYLITVTGKKLTVTCSQNMNHEYMSWYRQDPGLGLRQIYYSMNVEVTDKGDVPEGYKVSRKEKRNFPLILESPSPNQTSLYFCASSFRGATNEKLFFGSGTQLSVL.